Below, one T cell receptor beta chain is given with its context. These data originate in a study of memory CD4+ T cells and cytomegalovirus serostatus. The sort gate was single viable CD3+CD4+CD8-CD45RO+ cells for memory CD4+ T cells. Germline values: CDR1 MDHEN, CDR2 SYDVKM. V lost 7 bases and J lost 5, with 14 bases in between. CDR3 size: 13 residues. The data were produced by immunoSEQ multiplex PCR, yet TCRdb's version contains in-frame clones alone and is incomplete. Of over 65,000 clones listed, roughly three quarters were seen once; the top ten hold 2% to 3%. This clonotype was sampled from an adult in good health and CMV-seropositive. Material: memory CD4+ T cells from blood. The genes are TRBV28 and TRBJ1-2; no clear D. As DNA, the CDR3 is TGTGCCAGCACCCGGTCCGGGCATTATGGCTACACCTTC. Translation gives CASTRSGHYGYTF.